Sequencing of this T cell receptor (beta chain) was carried out in a study of blood T cells in healthy people across ages. On the study more broadly: Using template switching, researchers captured about one barcoded beta molecule for each two T cells.

A sample-barcoded 5' primer and a J-beta primer mix were used in a second PCR of about 6 to 12 cycles. A template-switch adaptor that had 12 random nucleotides put a tag on each cDNA molecule. Via MiXCR, TCRdb re-called the 5' RACE reads, giving one row per CDR3 protein. The repertoire includes fewer than 950,000 distinct CDR3 sequences, roughly 35% of them detected once, and 10% to 15% sits in the top ten. Sample donors were healthy Caucasian individuals that came from Russia, aged 6 to 90. The germline gives CDR1 SGHTA, CDR2 FQGNSA. CDR3 length equals 13 residues. The V end was cut by 4 bases, the J end by 12 bases, with 16 bases between. This clonotype was seen just once.

The TCR originated in a man aged 18 to 35 in good health. Input material: blood. The chain recombines TRBV7-2 with TRBJ2-1, with D possibly TRBD2 on 5 matching bases. The CDR3 is CASSSDSGRRQFF. The CDR3, as DNA: TGTGCCAGCAGCTCGGACTCCGGGCGAAGGCAGTTCTTC.